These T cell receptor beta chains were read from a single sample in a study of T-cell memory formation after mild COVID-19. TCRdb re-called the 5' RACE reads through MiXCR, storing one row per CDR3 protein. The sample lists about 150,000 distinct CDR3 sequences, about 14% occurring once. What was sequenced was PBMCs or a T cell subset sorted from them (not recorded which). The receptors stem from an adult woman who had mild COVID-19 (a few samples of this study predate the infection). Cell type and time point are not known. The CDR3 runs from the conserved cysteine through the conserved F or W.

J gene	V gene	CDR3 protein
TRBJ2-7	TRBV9	CASSSGQRTYEQYF
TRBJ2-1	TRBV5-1	CASSLGQQGTGEQFF
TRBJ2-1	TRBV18	CASSPGTSGANEQFF
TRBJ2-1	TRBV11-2	CASSVLAGGPTLEQFF
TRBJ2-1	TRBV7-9	CASSSLGGGAHNEQFF
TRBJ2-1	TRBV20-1	CSARRGLAGGSNEQFF
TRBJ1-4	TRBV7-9	CASSTRQDVYEKLFF
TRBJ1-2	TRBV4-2	CASSQELGRNYGYTF
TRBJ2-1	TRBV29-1	CSVAGGEHNEQFF
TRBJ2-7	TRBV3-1	CASSQGPSIYEQYF
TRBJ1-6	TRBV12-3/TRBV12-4	CASSPTGQPTLHF
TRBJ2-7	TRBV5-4	CASSLGLAGVYEQYF
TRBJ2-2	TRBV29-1	CSVEGGTGGIGELFF
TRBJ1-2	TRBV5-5	CASSLFLASLEGYTF
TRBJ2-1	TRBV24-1	CATSDLTSGRAYEQFF
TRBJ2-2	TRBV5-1	CASSLPSGTGELFF
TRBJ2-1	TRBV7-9	CASSLVRGGNEQFF
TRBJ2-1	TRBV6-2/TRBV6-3	CASRNPPGDEQFF
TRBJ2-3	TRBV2	CASRHNRGSTDTQYF
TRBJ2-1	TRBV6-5	CAAAPGTRYNEQFF
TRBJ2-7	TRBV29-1	CSVGVGGEQYF
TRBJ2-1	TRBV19	CASSMGRYNEQFF
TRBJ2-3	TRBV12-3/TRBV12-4	CASSSGLAGTDTQYF
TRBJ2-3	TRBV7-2	CASSLGRGGWSTQYF
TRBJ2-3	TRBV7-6	CASSLGDSYTDTQYF
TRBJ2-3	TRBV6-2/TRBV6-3	CASSYSEGPDTQYF
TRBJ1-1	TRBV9	CASSVAPGLNTEAFF
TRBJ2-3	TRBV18	CASSPSGASTDTQYF
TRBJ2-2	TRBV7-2	CASRPNRAGELFF
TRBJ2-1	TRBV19	CASSSGTSMGNEQFF
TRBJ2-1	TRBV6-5	CASQSGAYNEQFF
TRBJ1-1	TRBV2	CASSEGPGRKNTEAFF
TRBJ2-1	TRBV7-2	CASSFRVGSYNEQFF
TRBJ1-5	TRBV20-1	CSAREGAGQPQHF
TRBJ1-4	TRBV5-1	CASSGQGAEKLFF
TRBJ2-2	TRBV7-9	CASSLERVNTGELFF
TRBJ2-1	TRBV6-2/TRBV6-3	CASSPEAGKFF
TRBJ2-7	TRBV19	CASSDGTSGKYEQYF
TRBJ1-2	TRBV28	CASSFSGTFYGYTF
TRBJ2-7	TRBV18	CASSRDRDEQYF
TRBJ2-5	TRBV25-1	CASSDWGRGLGQETQYF
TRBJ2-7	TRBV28	CASSPQGLQGAGEQYF
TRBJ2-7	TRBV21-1	CASSKDTGSSYEQYF